Listed here are 5 T cell receptor beta chains from one sample, sequenced in a study of T cells after yellow fever vaccination. TCRdb re-derived calls from the 5' RACE reads in MiXCR, one entry per CDR3 protein. Of some 600,000 distinct CDR3 sequences in the sample, 9% to 15% were seen once. The sequencing here drew on PBMCs, taken on the day of the yellow fever booster vaccination. Receptor source: a man aged 25-45 years who received the YFV17D yellow fever vaccine.

The genes are TRBV18 and TRBJ2-4; D is possibly TRBD1 (6 bases). V gave up 0 bases and J gave up 8 bases, with 14 bases separating them. The CDR3 is 15 amino acids. Germline CDR1 is KGHSH and CDR2 is LQKENI. The CDR3 protein is CASSPPVGARDIQYF. In DNA, the CDR3 is TGTGCCAGCTCACCACCGGTGGGGGCTAGGGACATTCAGTACTTC.

This clonotype occurred a few times. The chain joins TRBV6-5 to TRBJ1-2; D is uncertain. Trimming cost V 0 bases and J 2 bases, with 7 bases left between them. Per the germline V gene, CDR1 is MNHEY and CDR2 is SVGAGI. This CDR3 spans 14 amino acids. This chain's CDR3 is CASSYSNRNYGYTF. The CDR3 DNA reads TGTGCCAGCAGTTACTCGAACAGAAACTATGGCTACACCTTC.

This clonotype turned up a few times. The rearrangement joins TRBV7-8 to TRBJ2-5, with D perhaps matching TRBD1 (6 bases). V gave up 1 base and J gave up 4 bases, with 16 bases separating them. Germline assignment: CDR1 SGHVS and CDR2 FQNEAQ. This CDR3 region has 16 residues. The CDR3 region has the DNA TGTGCCAGCAGCTTAGGGGTCAGGGGCGGTTTAGAGACCCAGTACTTC. Translation gives CASSLGVRGGLETQYF.

This clonotype was detected only a few times. The V gene is TRBV6-2 or TRBV6-3, the J gene TRBJ2-1; 14 bases align to TRBD2. Germline CDR1 is MNHEY and CDR2 is SVGEGT. The CDR3 is 14 amino acids. With V trimmed by 6 bases and J by 7 bases, 2 bases remained unmatched. The CDR3 region is CASRGLAGANEQFF. CDR3 nucleotide sequence: TGTGCCAGCAGGGGACTAGCGGGAGCAAATGAGCAGTTCTTC.

The gene calls are TRBV6-6 and TRBJ1-2; 7 positions match TRBD1. CDR3 size: 13 residues. J lost 8 bases, V lost 6 bases, and 9 bases had no gene match. CDR1 is MNHNY and CDR2 is SVGAGI in the germline V gene (reference sequence). Here the CDR3 reads CASRPQGDGGYTF. CDR3 bases: TGTGCCAGCAGGCCTCAGGGGGACGGCGGCTACACCTTC.